This T cell receptor beta chain was captured by sequencing in a study of PD-1 blockade in classical Hodgkin lymphoma. Produced via immunoSEQ multiplex PCR; TCRdb's table is partial and in-frame only. The sample carries under 60,000 clones, around 75% recorded once. Comments on this clone: The antigen is unknown.

Every patient relapsed after autologous stem cell transplantation, and brentuximab vedotin exposure varied. The study's findings and limits: What drove the repertoire differences, possibly disease activity or prior therapy, has not been defined. Patients with an early start, nivolumab under 1 year after ASCT, were excluded. CD8+ TCR diversity did not rise significantly by C4D1, unlike CD4+.

This specimen consisted of peripheral blood mononuclear cells (PBMCs), obtained before the second cycle of nivolumab. This TCR came from a human donor with classical Hodgkin lymphoma.

The chain's CDR3 is CASSRQGSNEKLFF. Here the CDR3 DNA reads TGTGCCAGCAGTCGACAGGGCTCTAATGAAAAACTGTTTTTT. The V call is TRBV6-5, the J call TRBJ1-4, with 7 bases identical to TRBD1. Germline loops: CDR1 MNHEY, CDR2 SVGAGI. V shed 5 bases and J 3 bases; nucleotides not matched to a gene: 3. The CDR3 loop spans 14 amino acids.